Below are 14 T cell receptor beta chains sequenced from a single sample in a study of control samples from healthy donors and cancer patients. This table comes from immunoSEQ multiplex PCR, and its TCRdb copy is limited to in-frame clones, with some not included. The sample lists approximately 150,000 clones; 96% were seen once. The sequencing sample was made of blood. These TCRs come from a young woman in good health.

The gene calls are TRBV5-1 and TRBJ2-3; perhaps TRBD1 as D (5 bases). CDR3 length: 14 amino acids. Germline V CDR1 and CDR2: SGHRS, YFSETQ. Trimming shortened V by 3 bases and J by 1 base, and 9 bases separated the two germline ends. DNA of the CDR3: TGCGCCAGCAGCTGGGGCTTTGGCACAGATACGCAGTATTTT. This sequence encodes CASSWGFGTDTQYF.

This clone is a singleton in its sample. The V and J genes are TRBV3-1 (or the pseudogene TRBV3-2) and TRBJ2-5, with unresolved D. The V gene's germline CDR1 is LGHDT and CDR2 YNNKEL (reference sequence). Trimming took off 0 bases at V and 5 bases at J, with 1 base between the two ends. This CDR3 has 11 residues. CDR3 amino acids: CASSQDETQYF. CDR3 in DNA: TGTGCCAGCAGCCAAGACGAGACCCAGTACTTC.

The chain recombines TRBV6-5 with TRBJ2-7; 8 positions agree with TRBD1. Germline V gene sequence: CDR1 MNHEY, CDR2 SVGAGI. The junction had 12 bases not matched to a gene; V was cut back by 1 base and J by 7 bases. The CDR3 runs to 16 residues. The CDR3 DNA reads TGTGCCAGCAGTTACTTCGTGGGGCAGGGGGCAGGAGAGCAGTACTTC. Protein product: CASSYFVGQGAGEQYF.

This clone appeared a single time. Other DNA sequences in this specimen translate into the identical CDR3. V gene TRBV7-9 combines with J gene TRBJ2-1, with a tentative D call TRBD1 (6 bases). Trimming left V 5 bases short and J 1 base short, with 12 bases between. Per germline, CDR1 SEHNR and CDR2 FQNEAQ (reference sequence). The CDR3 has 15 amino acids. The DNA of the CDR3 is TGTGCCAGCAGCCCTACAGGGAATTCCTACAATGAGCAGTTCTTC. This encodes CASSPTGNSYNEQFF.

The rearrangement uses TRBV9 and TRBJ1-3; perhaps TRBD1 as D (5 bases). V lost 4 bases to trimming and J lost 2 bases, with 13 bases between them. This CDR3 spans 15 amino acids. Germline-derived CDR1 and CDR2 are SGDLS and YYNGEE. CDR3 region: CASSRGGLAGNTIYF. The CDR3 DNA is TGTGCCAGCAGCAGGGGAGGATTGGCTGGAAACACCATATATTTT.

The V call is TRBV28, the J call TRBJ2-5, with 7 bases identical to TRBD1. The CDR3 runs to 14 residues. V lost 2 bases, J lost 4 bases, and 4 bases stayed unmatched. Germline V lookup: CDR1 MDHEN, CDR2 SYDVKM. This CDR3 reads CASSLDRVVETQYF. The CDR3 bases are TGTGCCAGCAGTTTAGACAGGGTAGTAGAGACCCAGTACTTC.

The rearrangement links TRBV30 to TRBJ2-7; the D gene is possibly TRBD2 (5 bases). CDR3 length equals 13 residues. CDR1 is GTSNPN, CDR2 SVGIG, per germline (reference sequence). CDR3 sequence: CGAFRDLPREQYF. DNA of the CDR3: TGTGGAGCCTTCCGGGATTTGCCGAGGGAGCAGTACTTC.

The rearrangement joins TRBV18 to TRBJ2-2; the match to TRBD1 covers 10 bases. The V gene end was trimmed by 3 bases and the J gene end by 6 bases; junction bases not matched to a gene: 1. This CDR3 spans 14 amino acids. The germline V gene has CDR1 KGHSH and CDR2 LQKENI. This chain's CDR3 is CASSPGTGAGELFF. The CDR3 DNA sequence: TGTGCCAGCTCACCGGGGACAGGGGCCGGGGAGCTGTTTTTT.

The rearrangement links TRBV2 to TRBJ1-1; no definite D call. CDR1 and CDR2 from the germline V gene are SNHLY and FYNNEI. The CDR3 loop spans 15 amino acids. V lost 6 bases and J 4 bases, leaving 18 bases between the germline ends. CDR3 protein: CASRTTRSSGTEAFF. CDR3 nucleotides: TGTGCCAGCAGGACGACGCGCAGTTCGGGCACTGAAGCTTTCTTT.

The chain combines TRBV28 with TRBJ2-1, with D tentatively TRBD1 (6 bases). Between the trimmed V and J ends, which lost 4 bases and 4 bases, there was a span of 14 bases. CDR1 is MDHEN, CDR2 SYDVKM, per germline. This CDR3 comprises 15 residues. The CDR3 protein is CASSSPDGTYNEQFF. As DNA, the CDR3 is TGTGCCAGCAGTTCGCCGGACGGGACATACAATGAGCAGTTCTTC.

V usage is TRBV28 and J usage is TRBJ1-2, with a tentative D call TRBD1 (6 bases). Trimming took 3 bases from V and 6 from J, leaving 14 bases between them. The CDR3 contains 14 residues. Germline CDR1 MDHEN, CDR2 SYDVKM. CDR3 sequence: CASSFVGGADGYTF. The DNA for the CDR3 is TGTGCCAGCAGTTTTGTGGGGGGCGCAGATGGCTACACCTTC.

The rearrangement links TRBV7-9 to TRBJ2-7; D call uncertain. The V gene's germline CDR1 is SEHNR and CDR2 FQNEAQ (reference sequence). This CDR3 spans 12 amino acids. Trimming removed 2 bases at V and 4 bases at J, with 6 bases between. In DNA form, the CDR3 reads TGTGCCAGCAGCTTACAGGTTTACGAGCAGTACTTC. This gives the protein CASSLQVYEQYF.

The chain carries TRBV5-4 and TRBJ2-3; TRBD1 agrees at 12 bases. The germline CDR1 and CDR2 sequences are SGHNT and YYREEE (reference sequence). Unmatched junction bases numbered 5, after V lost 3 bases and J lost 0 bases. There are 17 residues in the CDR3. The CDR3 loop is CASSWGQGAWSTDTQYF. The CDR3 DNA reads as TGTGCCAGCAGCTGGGGACAGGGGGCATGGAGCACAGATACGCAGTATTTT.

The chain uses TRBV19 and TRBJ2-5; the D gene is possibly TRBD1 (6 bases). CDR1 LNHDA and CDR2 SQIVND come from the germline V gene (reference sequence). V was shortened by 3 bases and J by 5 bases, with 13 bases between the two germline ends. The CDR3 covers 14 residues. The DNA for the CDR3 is TGTGCCAGTAGTATGGGGGCCCGAAGGGAGACCCAGTACTTC. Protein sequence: CASSMGARRETQYF.